This T cell receptor beta chain was identified during a study of cytomegalovirus exposure and HLA in healthy donors. Notes on the study in general: Reports described diagnosis of cytomegalovirus status by the classifier as highly specific and sensitive. Confirmation in vitro established that a few CMV-associated chains were specific for CMV antigens. The study flagged roughly 160 TCR beta chains as cytomegalovirus-associated.

The donors were in the approximately 120-subject validation cohort; that cohort was separate from the approximately 700-subject first cohort. V was cut by 2 bases and J by 6 bases, with 10 bases left in between. CDR1 and CDR2 (germline): MDHEN, SYDVKM. This CDR3 is 13 amino acids long. This clone has a single count. What it binds is unknown. TCRdb's copy holds only in-frame clones and misses some; the assay was immunoSEQ multiplex PCR. The data show around 130,000 clones, roughly nine tenths seen once. The sequencing input was PBMCs. The sequence came from a man aged 25 to 40 in good health and CMV-seronegative. The rearrangement links TRBV28 to TRBJ1-1; D might be TRBD1 (5 bases). The CDR3 sequence is CASSLRRAPEAFF. The CDR3 DNA reads as TGTGCCAGCAGTTTACGCAGGGCACCTGAAGCTTTCTTT.